What follows are 32 T cell receptor beta chains derived from one specimen sequenced in a study of glioma-infiltrating T cells after dendritic cell vaccination. Indicated time point: after dendritic cell vaccination, including at tumor progression/relapse. The repertoire was sequenced with immunoSEQ multiplex PCR; TCRdb's copy has only in-frame clones and lacks some. The sample includes approximately 60,000 clones, 86% of them seen just once. Material: blood, obtained after dendritic cell vaccination. Receptor source: a human donor with glioblastoma.

This chain uses TRBV5-4 with TRBJ2-7; a weak D match, TRBD1 (6 bases). This CDR3 contains 15 residues. V lost 0 bases, J lost 2 bases, and 12 bases lay in between. Germline CDR1 is SGHNT and CDR2 is YYREEE (reference sequence). The CDR3 sequence is CASSLGQGHTYEQYF. The CDR3 DNA is TGTGCCAGCAGCTTGGGGCAGGGACACACCTACGAGCAGTACTTC.

The CDR3 DNA reads as TGTGCCAGCAGCTTAACAGACAGGGACTATGGCTACACCTTC. This sequence encodes CASSLTDRDYGYTF. J is TRBJ1-2 and V is TRBV5-4; TRBD1 aligns across 7 bases. Unmatched junction bases numbered 4, after V lost 2 bases and J lost 3 bases. CDR3 size: 14 residues. CDR1 is SGHNT and CDR2 is YYREEE in the germline V gene (reference sequence).

This clone has more than one count but fewer than ten. The genes are TRBV29-1 and TRBJ2-1; TRBD2 matches 14 bases. The CDR3 has 16 residues. The germline V gene has CDR1 SQVTM and CDR2 ANQGSEA. Unmatched junction bases numbered 6, after V lost 7 bases and J lost 1 base. DNA for the CDR3: TGCAGCGCCCTCGGGACTAGCGGGGGTTCCTACAATGAGCAGTTCTTC. Its protein is CSALGTSGGSYNEQFF.

V and J are TRBV9 and TRBJ1-2; D possibly corresponds to TRBD1 (6 bases). Germline V CDR1 and CDR2: SGDLS, YYNGEE. This CDR3 contains 15 residues. Trimming pared 3 bases from V and 2 bases from J, leaving 14 bases between. CDR3 bases: TGTGCCAGCAGCGCGCGAGGGGGAGGGAACTATGGCTACACCTTC. Its translation is CASSARGGGNYGYTF.

The chain has TRBV7-6 and TRBJ2-7, with no clear D. The CDR3 is 13 residues long. Trimming left V 1 base short and J 5 bases short, with 9 bases between. The germline gives CDR1 SGHVS, CDR2 FNYEAQ. The DNA for the CDR3 is TGTGCCAGCAGCTTAGATATAGAGGACGAGCAGTACTTC. It codes for CASSLDIEDEQYF.

The rearrangement joins TRBV30 to TRBJ1-2; no firm D call. CDR3 length: 12 residues. Germline CDR1 reads GTSNPN; CDR2 reads SVGIG (reference sequence). V shed 4 bases and J shed 4 bases, with 10 bases lying between them. The CDR3 loop reads CAWTRSRYGYTF. CDR3 nucleotides: TGTGCCTGGACCCGGAGCCGCTATGGCTACACCTTC.

The J gene is TRBJ1-1, the V gene TRBV11-3; D is unresolved. CDR1 and CDR2 from the germline V gene are SGHNT and YENEEA. Trimming removed 1 base from V and 1 base from J, with 4 bases in between. CDR3 length equals 13 residues. CDR3 sequence reads: CASSLGQNTEAFF. CDR3 bases: TGTGCCAGCAGCTTAGGGCAGAACACTGAAGCTTTCTTT.

The chain has TRBV18 and TRBJ1-2, with 9 nucleotides matching TRBD1. Germline V lookup: CDR1 KGHSH, CDR2 LQKENI. Trimming removed 2 bases from V and 7 bases from J; junction bases left unmatched: 8. The CDR3 sequence is 15 residues long. The CDR3 DNA is TGTGCCAGCTCACCATTGGACAGGGGATGGCTTGGCTACACCTTC. It yields the protein CASSPLDRGWLGYTF.

The V gene is TRBV21-1, the J gene TRBJ2-5; the table assigns TRBD1, which was not confirmed against the DNA. TRBV21-1 is a documented pseudogene. The CDR3 totals 13 residues. The DNA of the CDR3 is TGTGCCAGCCGGCAGGGAAGGAGAGAGACCCAGTACTTC. Encoded protein: CASRQGRRETQYF.

The V gene is TRBV5-4, the J gene TRBJ1-2; D remains unclear. Trimming took 0 bases from V and 8 from J, leaving 11 bases between them. The CDR3 covers 13 residues. Germline V lookup: CDR1 SGHNT, CDR2 YYREEE (reference sequence). The CDR3 DNA is TGTGCCAGCAGCTTGGAGGGTTCGGGAGGCTACACCTTC. This sequence encodes CASSLEGSGGYTF.

The chain employs TRBV29-1 and TRBJ1-1; D is uncertain. Germline loops: CDR1 SQVTM, CDR2 ANQGSEA. This CDR3 contains 16 residues. V lost 4 bases and J lost 2, with 20 bases in between. CDR3 coding DNA: TGCAGCGTTGTTCCGGCAGGATCCCACCTTAACACTGAAGCTTTCTTT. Translated: CSVVPAGSHLNTEAFF.

V and J are TRBV5-4 and TRBJ1-4, with TRBD1 as a possible D gene (5 bases). Germline CDR1 and CDR2: SGHNT and YYREEE (reference sequence). CDR3 length equals 16 residues. The germline V and J ends were trimmed by 0 bases and 0 bases, with 9 bases remaining between them. The CDR3 DNA is TGTGCCAGCAGCTTGGGTGGGGCGGCAACTAATGAAAAACTGTTTTTT. This gives the protein CASSLGGAATNEKLFF.

This chain uses TRBV18 with TRBJ1-1, with D tentatively TRBD1 (6 bases). Germline CDR1 KGHSH, CDR2 LQKENI. CDR3 length equals 13 residues. V was pared by 4 bases and J by 8 bases, with 14 bases between. The CDR3: CASSLQRGQEAFF. The CDR3 DNA sequence: TGTGCCAGCTCACTACAACGGGGACAAGAAGCTTTCTTT.

This clone has just a few counts. In nucleotides, the CDR3 is TGCGCCAGCAGCCAGGATGGGGGGTCAGAGACCCAGTACTTC. Its protein product is CASSQDGGSETQYF. This chain links TRBV4-1 with TRBJ2-5; perhaps TRBD2 as D (6 bases). Germline V gene data show CDR1 as MGHRA and CDR2 as YSYEKL. CDR3 size: 14 residues. The V and J ends lost 3 bases and 4 bases respectively, with 12 bases between them.

This rearrangement joins TRBV7-9 to TRBJ1-4; D may be TRBD1 (5 bases). This CDR3 has 16 amino acids. The germline V gene has CDR1 SEHNR and CDR2 FQNEAQ (reference sequence). V was trimmed by 1 base and J by 5 bases, leaving 14 bases between them. CDR3 sequence reads: CASSLVSQARNEKLFF. The CDR3 DNA is TGTGCCAGCAGCTTAGTTTCACAGGCCCGAAATGAAAAACTGTTTTTT.

The chain recombines TRBV12-5 with TRBJ2-3; D possibly corresponds to TRBD2 (7 bases). The CDR3 extends over 18 amino acids. Germline V gene sequence: CDR1 LGHNT, CDR2 FRNRAP. V lost 0 bases and J 2 bases, leaving 18 bases between the germline ends. The CDR3 region is CASGLVQGGGRATDTQYF. CDR3 coding DNA: TGTGCTAGTGGTTTGGTACAAGGGGGGGGGCGCGCCACAGATACGCAGTATTTT. The full variable domain, its missing parts supplied by reference TRBV12-5 and TRBJ2-3, is DARVTQTPRHKVTEMGQEVTMRCQPILGHNTVFWYRQTMMQGLELLAYFRNRAPLDDSGMPKDRFSAEMPDATLATLKIQPSEPRDSAVYFCASGLVQGGGRATDTQYFGPGTRLTVL.

Remarks on this clone: In the same sample, other DNA sequences code for this CDR3. The chain uses TRBV29-1 and TRBJ1-1; the match to TRBD1 covers 7 bases. The trim removed 6 bases at V and 0 bases at J, leaving 7 bases unmatched. Germline V CDR1 and CDR2: SQVTM, ANQGSEA. The CDR3 loop spans 14 amino acids. The CDR3 is CSVTGVEMNTEAFF. The DNA of the CDR3 is TGCAGCGTCACAGGGGTGGAAATGAACACTGAAGCTTTCTTT. Full variable domain (rest looked up from reference TRBV29-1 and TRBJ1-1): SAVISQKPSRDICQRGTSLTIQCQVDSQVTMMFWYRQQPGQSLTLIATANQGSEATYESGFVIDKFPISRPNLTFSTLTVSNMSPEDSSIYLCSVTGVEMNTEAFFGQGTRLTVV.

The rearrangement joins TRBV5-3 to TRBJ2-1, with a weak D call TRBD2 (5 bases). TRBV5-3 is assigned to the ORF class and has an uncertain function. The CDR3 has 15 residues. V shed 1 base and J shed 5 bases, with 13 bases lying between them. The CDR3 sequence is CARSLWIGLHNEQFF. The CDR3, as DNA: TGTGCCAGAAGCTTGTGGATTGGACTCCACAATGAGCAGTTCTTC.

The rearrangement links TRBV11-2 to TRBJ1-2; maybe TRBD1 (5 bases). The CDR3 consists of 14 residues. Germline CDR1 and CDR2: SGHAT and FQNNGV. The germline V and J ends were trimmed by 7 bases and 6 bases, with 18 bases remaining between them. CDR3: CASNPTGVLDGYTF. The CDR3 DNA reads TGTGCCAGCAATCCCACGGGGGTGTTGGATGGCTACACCTTC.

This clone was seen only a few times. The chain links TRBV5-4 to TRBJ2-7; 11 positions agree with TRBD2. This CDR3 has 16 residues. CDR1 and CDR2 from the germline V gene are SGHNT and YYREEE (reference sequence). After removal of 4 bases from V and 1 base from J, the junction contained 7 bases not matched to a gene. CDR3 sequence reads: CASSPEASGRSYEQYF. The CDR3 nucleotides are TGTGCCAGCAGCCCTGAGGCTAGCGGGAGGTCCTACGAGCAGTACTTC. The full variable domain, rest sourced from reference TRBV5-4 and TRBJ2-7, is ETGVTQSPTHLIKTRGQQVTLRCSSQSGHNTVSWYQQALGQGPQFIFQYYREEENGRGNFPPRFSGLQFPNYSSELNVNALELDDSALYLCASSPEASGRSYEQYFGPGTRLTVT.

The chain carries TRBV11-2 and TRBJ1-2; D may be TRBD1 (6 bases). The CDR3 runs to 16 residues. V was shortened by 4 bases and J by 0 bases, with 15 bases between the two germline ends. Germline V gene sequence: CDR1 SGHAT, CDR2 FQNNGV. This chain's CDR3 is CASSSRGGGPNYGYTF. The CDR3 DNA follows: TGTGCCAGCAGCTCCCGGGGAGGGGGGCCTAACTATGGCTACACCTTC.

This sequence joins TRBV6-1 and TRBJ1-1, with D hard to call. Per germline, CDR1 MNHNS and CDR2 SASEGT. Trimming took off 6 bases at V and 0 bases at J, with 14 bases between the two ends. This CDR3 region has 15 residues. The CDR3 DNA sequence: TGTGCCAGCAGAGGTACAGTCTTAATGAACACTGAAGCTTTCTTT. As protein: CASRGTVLMNTEAFF.

The chain is built from TRBV9 and TRBJ2-7; 8 positions agree with TRBD2. V was pared by 2 bases and J by 2 bases, with 3 bases of the junction left unmatched. CDR3 length: 14 amino acids. Germline loops: CDR1 SGDLS, CDR2 YYNGEE. CDR3 bases: TGTGCCAGCAGCGTCGGGAGGGGCCCCTACGAGCAGTACTTC. This codes for CASSVGRGPYEQYF.

The chain is built from TRBV5-1 and TRBJ2-7; no clear D. V was shortened by 0 bases and J by 7 bases, with 8 bases between the two germline ends. This CDR3 is 12 amino acids long. Germline CDR1 and CDR2: SGHRS and YFSETQ. CDR3 sequence reads: CASSLGLWEQYF. The CDR3, as DNA: TGCGCCAGCAGCTTGGGGCTGTGGGAGCAGTACTTC.

V gene TRBV15 combines with J gene TRBJ2-3; a weak D match, TRBD1 (6 bases). The CDR3 length is 14 residues. Germline V CDR1 and CDR2: LNHNV, YYDKDF (reference sequence). The V end lost 7 bases, the J end lost 1 base, and 12 bases lay between the germline ends. The CDR3 reads CATKHQGRTDTQYF. CDR3 in DNA: TGTGCCACCAAGCATCAGGGGCGCACAGATACGCAGTATTTT.

The chain combines TRBV9 with TRBJ2-3, with 11 bases matching TRBD2. Trimming removed 1 base from V and 6 bases from J; junction bases left unmatched: 7. The CDR3 consists of 16 residues. Germline-derived CDR1 and CDR2 are SGDLS and YYNGEE. The CDR3 nucleotides read TGTGCCAGCAGCGTAAGGCTAGCGGGAGGTGGGGATACGCAGTATTTT. Protein product: CASSVRLAGGGDTQYF. Filled out from reference TRBV9 and TRBJ2-3, the complete variable domain reads DSGVTQTPKHLITATGQRVTLRCSPRSGDLSVYWYQQSLDQGLQFLIQYYNGEERAKGNILERFSAQQFPDLHSELNLSSLELGDSALYFCASSVRLAGGGDTQYFGPGTRLTVL.

This clone was counted only a few times. The J gene is TRBJ2-7, the V gene TRBV28; TRBD2 matches 9 bases. This CDR3 is 15 amino acids long. V shed 3 bases, J shed 2 bases, and the junction held 5 bases outside the gene matches. Germline V gives CDR1 MDHEN, CDR2 SYDVKM. CDR3 loop: CASSLSSGTPYEQYF. The CDR3 region has the DNA TGTGCCAGCAGTTTGTCTAGCGGGACTCCCTACGAGCAGTACTTC.

This chain links TRBV5-1 with TRBJ2-5, with D possibly matching TRBD2 (6 bases). The germline V gene has CDR1 SGHRS and CDR2 YFSETQ. Trimming took 2 bases from V and 4 from J, leaving 9 bases between them. The CDR3 is made up of 13 amino acids. The CDR3 reads CASSLRRVETQYF. CDR3 DNA sequence: TGCGCCAGCAGCTTAAGGAGGGTAGAGACCCAGTACTTC. Complete variable domain (other parts from reference TRBV5-1 and TRBJ2-5): KAGVTQTPRYLIKTRGQQVTLSCSPISGHRSVSWYQQTPGQGLQFLFEYFSETQRNKGNFPGRFSGRQFSNSRSEMNVSTLELGDSALYLCASSLRRVETQYFGPGTRLLVL.

The V call is TRBV4-1, the J call TRBJ2-1; D is perhaps TRBD2 (7 bases). CDR1 and CDR2 from the germline V gene are MGHRA and YSYEKL. The CDR3 has 17 amino acids. V was clipped by 0 bases and J by 1 base, with 13 bases between them. CDR3 nucleotides: TGCGCCAGCAGCCAAGAAGGCGGGGGCCGATCCTACAATGAGCAGTTCTTC. Translating gives CASSQEGGGRSYNEQFF.

This chain links TRBV4-2 with TRBJ2-3; D call uncertain. CDR1 and CDR2 (germline): LGHNA, YNFKEQ. V was trimmed by 0 bases and J by 0 bases, leaving 4 bases between them. CDR3 length equals 14 residues. CDR3 DNA: TGTGCCAGCAGCCAAGATCGGAGCACAGATACGCAGTATTTT. It codes for CASSQDRSTDTQYF.

The rearrangement uses TRBV4-3 and TRBJ2-4; TRBD1 aligns across 8 bases. V was clipped by 4 bases and J by 1 base; unmatched bases: 3. CDR1 and CDR2 from the germline V gene are LGHNA and YSLEER. This CDR3 has 15 amino acids. The DNA for the CDR3 is TGCGCCAGCAGCCCGACAGGGGATGCCAAAAACATTCAGTACTTC. This encodes CASSPTGDAKNIQYF.

CDR3 amino acids: CASSLERGSYEQYF. The CDR3 coding sequence is TGTGCCAGCAGCTTGGAGCGGGGGTCCTACGAGCAGTACTTC. The V and J genes are TRBV5-5 and TRBJ2-7; TRBD2 matches 8 bases. This CDR3 has 14 amino acids. J lost 1 base, V lost 0 bases, and 0 bases had no gene match. Germline assignment: CDR1 SGHKS and CDR2 YYEKEE (reference sequence).